These 7 T cell receptor beta chains came from one sample sequenced in a study of CD8 T cells in Susac syndrome (dated by TCRdb to about 2019). The method was the immunoSEQ multiplex PCR assay. RNA was extracted using the RNeasy kit, and about 0.45 to 1 ug of the RNA was reverse transcribed with random hexamers. TCRdb redid the processing of the public reads, applying fastp at Q25 and MiXCR, and retained in-frame beta chains. Rows are unified per CDR3 protein, each entry keeping the most common DNA and genes. The sample profile shows about 200,000 distinct CDR3 sequences; 90% to 95% of them were found once. Together, the top ten hold around 0.093% of the sample. Sequenced sample: CD4+ T cells from PBMCs. The source of these receptors is a human donor in good health.

This rearrangement joins TRBV19 to TRBJ2-4, with D possibly called TRBD1 or TRBD2 (5 bases each). The V end was cut by 5 bases, the J end by 1 base, with 9 bases between. Germline V gene lookup returns CDR1 LNHDA and CDR2 SQIVND (reference sequence). The CDR3 has 14 residues. The CDR3 protein is CASSWDGAKNIQYF. The CDR3 DNA follows: TGTGCCAGTAGTTGGGACGGCGCCAAAAACATTCAGTACTTC.

This chain joins TRBV20-1 and TRBJ2-1; D ambiguous. Per the germline V gene, CDR1 is DFQATT and CDR2 is SNEGSKA (reference sequence). V gave up 5 bases and J gave up 0 bases, with 2 bases separating them. The CDR3 sequence is 11 residues long. The CDR3 loop is CSAGSYNEQFF. Written as DNA, the CDR3 is TGCAGTGCTGGCTCCTACAATGAGCAGTTCTTC.

The rearrangement uses TRBV14 and TRBJ2-3; 8 bases line up with TRBD1. The CDR3 is made up of 13 amino acids. J gave up 12 bases and V 0 bases, and 5 bases lay outside the gene matches. CDR1 and CDR2 (germline): SGHDN, FVKESK. As DNA, the CDR3 is TGTGCCAGCAGCCAAGAACGACAGGGGAGACAGTATTTT. It translates to CASSQERQGRQYF.

V is TRBV29-1 and J is TRBJ2-3, with D perhaps matching TRBD2 (6 bases). V dropped 4 bases and J dropped 15 bases, with 17 bases sitting between them. The CDR3 loop spans 11 amino acids. Germline CDR1 SQVTM, CDR2 ANQGSEA. CDR3 bases: TGCAGCGTTGTTAGGCGGGAAAGTGAATATTTT. It encodes CSVVRRESEYF.

The gene calls are TRBV3-1 and TRBJ2-7, with D perhaps matching TRBD2 (7 bases). V was shortened by 4 bases and J by 0 bases, with 13 bases between the two germline ends. CDR3 length: 15 amino acids. CDR1 and CDR2 (germline): LGHDT, YNNKEL (reference sequence). DNA of the CDR3: TGTGCCAGCAGCCCCGCGGGGGCAGCCTCCTACGAGCAGTACTTC. Translating gives CASSPAGAASYEQYF.

This chain connects TRBV29-1 to TRBJ2-5; weak D call: TRBD1 (8 bases). V lost 7 bases and J lost 3, with 15 bases in between. The CDR3 runs 13 residues. Per the germline V gene, CDR1 is SQVTM and CDR2 is ANQGSEA. The CDR3 loop is CSAITGGEETQYF. CDR3 DNA sequence: TGCAGCGCAATAACAGGGGGGGAAGAGACCCAGTACTTC.

V gene TRBV27 combines with J gene TRBJ1-5; TRBD1 is a possible D gene (5 bases). Trimming removed 5 bases at V and 3 bases at J, with 11 bases between. CDR3 length: 14 amino acids. CDR1 and CDR2 from the germline V gene are MNHEY and SMNVEV (reference sequence). CDR3 bases: TGTGCCAGCAGTCCAGGGCGGGACAATCAGCCCCAGCATTTT. It translates to CASSPGRDNQPQHF.